Listed here are 14 T cell receptor beta chains from one sample, sequenced in a study of T cells in Graves' hyperthyroidism and ophthalmopathy. Amplification yielded TCR beta CDR3 regions, with RNA transcripts as the source. The TCR CDR3 was amplified in a first-round RT-PCR using the HTBI primer set. TCRdb reprocessed the multiplex PCR reads via MiXCR and lists one record per CDR3 protein. The sample lists about 610,000 distinct CDR3 sequences; just over 45% were seen once. The sample comprised peripheral blood or thyroid tissue (not recorded which). The receptors originated from a woman aged 18-29 years with Graves' hyperthyroidism.

In this sample, this clonotype turned up once. The genes are TRBV11-2 and TRBJ2-3; tentatively, D is TRBD2 (5 bases). Between the trimmed V and J ends, which lost 0 bases and 2 bases, there was a span of 9 bases. The CDR3 totals 15 residues. CDR1 and CDR2 (germline): SGHAT, FQNNGV. The CDR3 is CASSLERANTDTQYF. Written as DNA, the CDR3 is TGTGCCAGCAGCTTAGAGAGGGCAAACACAGATACGCAGTATTTT.

The chain couples TRBV2 to TRBJ1-2; 7 positions agree with TRBD1. The CDR3 is 13 residues long. The V segment lost 4 bases and the J segment 5 bases; nucleotides outside the gene matches: 4. Germline values: CDR1 SNHLY, CDR2 FYNNEI. CDR3 in amino acids: CASSAFRGYGYTF. The CDR3, as DNA: TGTGCCAGCAGTGCATTCAGGGGGTATGGCTACACCTTC.

Remarks on this clonotype: At one end the junction does not follow the germline gene, possibly because of a read error. The chain couples TRBV25-1 to TRBJ1-6, with TRBD1 identical over 11 bases. The germline CDR1 and CDR2 sequences are MGHDK and SYGVNS. The CDR3 runs to 15 residues. Here the CDR3 reads CATSESGTGGSPLHF. For the CDR3, the DNA is TGTGCCACCAGTGAGTCCGGGACAGGGGGTTCACCCCTCCACTTT.

Points on this clonotype: Here the CDR3 omits its conserved ending phenylalanine or tryptophan, so a read error is the likely source. It is unclear where the CDR3 begins or ends on the DNA, so no DNA is shown, and the CDR3 is as TCRdb lists it. V usage is TRBV7-9 and J usage is TRBJ2-2; TRBD1 was called by the table and not checked on the DNA. Germline loops: CDR1 SEHNR, CDR2 FQNEAQ (reference sequence). The CDR3 is 15 amino acids in total, end residues counted. CDR3 loop: CASSRGLGNTGELVL.

This clonotype was found a few times. This may come from a read error, since a much larger clone is one base off. This chain links TRBV12-3 or TRBV12-4 with TRBJ1-1; D is possibly TRBD1 (5 bases). This CDR3 contains 13 residues. V lost 4 bases, J lost 5 bases, and 11 bases lay in between. CDR3 residues: CASSSAGQTEAFF. For the CDR3, the DNA is TGTGCCAGCAGTTCCGCAGGGCAGACTGAAGCTTTCTTT.

V gene TRBV7-9 combines with J gene TRBJ1-2; D unresolved. V was shortened by 4 bases and J by 1 base, with 13 bases between the two germline ends. CDR3 length: 15 amino acids. In germline, CDR1 is SEHNR, CDR2 FQNEAQ (reference sequence). CDR3 residues: CASSSTDGFNYGYTF. CDR3 DNA: TGTGCCAGCAGCTCAACGGACGGATTTAACTATGGCTACACCTTC. The entire variable domain, with the rest obtained from reference TRBV7-9 and TRBJ1-2, is as follows: DTGVSQNPRHKITKRGQNVTFRCDPISEHNRLYWYRQTLGQGPEFLTYFQNEAQLEKSRLLSDRFSAERPKGSFSTLEIQRTEQGDSAMYLCASSSTDGFNYGYTFGSGTRLTVV.

Many counts were recorded for this clonotype. This chain joins TRBV20-1 and TRBJ1-4; D gene ambiguous. Germline CDR1 and CDR2: DFQATT and SNEGSKA (reference sequence). CDR3 length: 11 residues. V was pared by 0 bases and J by 7 bases, with 3 bases between. The CDR3 is CSARELEKLFF. The CDR3 nucleotides read TGCAGTGCTAGAGAACTTGAAAAACTGTTTTTT.

This clonotype was seen ten or more times. V usage is TRBV4-3 and J usage is TRBJ1-3; no clear D gene. Germline CDR1 is LGHNA and CDR2 is YSLEER. The CDR3 runs 17 residues. The V end was cut by 1 base, the J end by 0 bases, with 13 bases between. CDR3 sequence reads: CASSQVEGASSGNTIYF. The CDR3 DNA follows: TGCGCCAGCAGCCAAGTCGAGGGCGCCAGCTCTGGAAACACCATATATTTT.

This clonotype was observed a single time. The gene calls are TRBV7-9 and TRBJ1-5; tentative D call: TRBD1 (6 bases). The CDR3 spans 15 residues. The germline gives CDR1 SEHNR, CDR2 FQNEAQ (reference sequence). V lost 5 bases and J 4 bases, leaving 15 bases between the germline ends. The CDR3 region is CASSVIGQRNQPQHF. The CDR3 coding sequence is TGTGCCAGCAGCGTCATAGGACAGCGGAATCAGCCCCAGCATTTT.

The J gene is TRBJ2-7, the V gene TRBV10-3, with D perhaps TRBD2 (6 bases). The V gene lost 6 bases and the J gene lost 7 bases, with 22 bases spanning the gap. In germline, CDR1 is ENHRY, CDR2 SYGVKD. The CDR3 extends over 15 amino acids. CDR3 sequence: CAIRGLGPTYNEQYF. The CDR3 nucleotides are TGTGCCATCAGGGGACTGGGACCTACCTACAATGAGCAGTACTTC.

The rearrangement uses TRBV7-3 and TRBJ2-1, with D possibly matching TRBD2 (6 bases). V shed 1 base and J shed 8 bases, with 15 bases lying between them. The V gene's germline CDR1 is SGHTA and CDR2 FQGTGA. CDR3 length equals 15 residues. CDR3 sequence reads: CASSLMAGSFDEQFF. CDR3 DNA: TGTGCCAGCAGCTTAATGGCCGGGAGTTTTGATGAGCAGTTCTTC.

Only a few counts were recorded for this clonotype. The CDR3 DNA reads TGTGCCAGCAGGTCCCGGGACATTCGATATGGCTACACCTTC. This translates into CASRSRDIRYGYTF. The J gene is TRBJ1-2, the V gene TRBV6-5, with a possible D match to TRBD1 (6 bases). Trimming took off 6 bases at V and 5 bases at J, with 16 bases between the two ends. Germline loops: CDR1 MNHEY, CDR2 SVGAGI. The CDR3 is made up of 14 amino acids.

The V call is TRBV12-3 or TRBV12-4, the J call TRBJ2-1; 7 nucleotides line up with TRBD2. The CDR3 contains 13 residues. This chain's CDR3 is CASSAGIINEQFF. The CDR3 nucleotides are TGTGCTAGTTCAGCGGGAATTATTAATGAGCAGTTCTTC.

The V call is TRBV11-2, the J call TRBJ1-2; D might be TRBD1 (5 bases). The V gene's germline CDR1 is SGHAT and CDR2 FQNNGV. V was cut by 5 bases and J by 4 bases, with 20 bases left in between. This CDR3 has 16 residues. The CDR3 nucleotides read TGTGCCAGCAGCCCCATCAGGGCTCGGGTCGGCTATGGCTACACCTTC. Translated, it gives CASSPIRARVGYGYTF.